The source of this T cell receptor beta chain is a study of T cell clones after liver transplantation. Study details: TCRbeta sequencing after a pre-transplant mixed lymphocyte reaction identified graft-donor-reactive clones, later tracked in post-transplant blood.

V lost 6 bases to trimming and J lost 14 bases; unmatched junction nucleotides: 16. The CDR3 loop spans 15 amino acids. In germline, CDR1 is MNHEY, CDR2 SVGAGI. Profiled with immunoSEQ multiplex PCR; TCRdb holds only in-frame clones, not every one. The sample shows about 120,000 clones, around nine tenths of them seen only once. Comment on this clone: Its specificity is not known.

Study-level findings and limits: A larger donor-reactive than third-party decline suggested partial antigen-specific deletion. Rather than being deleted, graft donor-reactive T cells may have moved into the graft.

V gene TRBV6-5 combines with J gene TRBJ2-3; TRBD2 matches 11 bases. Sequenced material: CD4+ T cells from blood, taken 12 months after liver transplant. The TCR was taken from a human patient who received a liver transplant. Some T cells may trace back to the graft donor. CDR3 sequence reads: CASRYTGTSGSEPYF. The CDR3 region has the DNA TGTGCCAGCAGGTACACCGGGACTAGCGGCTCAGAGCCGTATTTT.